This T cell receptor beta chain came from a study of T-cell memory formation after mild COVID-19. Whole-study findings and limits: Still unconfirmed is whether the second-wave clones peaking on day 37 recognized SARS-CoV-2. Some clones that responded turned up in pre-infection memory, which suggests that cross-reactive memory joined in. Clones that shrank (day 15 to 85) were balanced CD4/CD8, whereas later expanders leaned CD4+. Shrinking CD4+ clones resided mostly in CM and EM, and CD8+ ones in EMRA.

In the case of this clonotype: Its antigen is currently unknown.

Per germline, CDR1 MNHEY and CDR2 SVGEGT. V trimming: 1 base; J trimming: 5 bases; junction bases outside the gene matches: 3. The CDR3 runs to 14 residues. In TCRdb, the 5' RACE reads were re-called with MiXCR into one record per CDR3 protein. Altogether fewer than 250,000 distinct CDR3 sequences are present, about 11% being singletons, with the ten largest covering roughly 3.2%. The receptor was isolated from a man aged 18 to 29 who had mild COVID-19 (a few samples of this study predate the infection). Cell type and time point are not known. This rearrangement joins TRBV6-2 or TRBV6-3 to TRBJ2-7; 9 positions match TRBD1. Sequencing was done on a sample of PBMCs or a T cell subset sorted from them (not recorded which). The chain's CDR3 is CASSYWGQGHEQYF. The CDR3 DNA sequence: TGTGCCAGCAGTTACTGGGGACAGGGCCACGAGCAGTACTTC.